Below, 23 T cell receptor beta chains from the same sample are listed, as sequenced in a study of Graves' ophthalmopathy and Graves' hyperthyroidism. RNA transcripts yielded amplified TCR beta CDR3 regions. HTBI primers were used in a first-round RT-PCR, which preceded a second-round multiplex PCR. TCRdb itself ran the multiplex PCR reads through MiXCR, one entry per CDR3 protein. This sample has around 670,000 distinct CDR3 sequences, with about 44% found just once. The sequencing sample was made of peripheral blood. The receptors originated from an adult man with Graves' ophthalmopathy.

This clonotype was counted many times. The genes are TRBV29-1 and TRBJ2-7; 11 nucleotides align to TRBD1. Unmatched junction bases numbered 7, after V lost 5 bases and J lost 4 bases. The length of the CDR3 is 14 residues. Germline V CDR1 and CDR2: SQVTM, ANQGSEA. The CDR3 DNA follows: TGCAGCGTTATGGACAGGGGGCGAAGTTACGAGCAGTACTTC. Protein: CSVMDRGRSYEQYF.

The CDR3 loop reads CASSQDFGGTSSPLHF. The CDR3 DNA is TGTGCCAGCAGCCAAGATTTTGGAGGGACAAGTTCACCCCTCCACTTT. The chain links TRBV9 to TRBJ1-6; tentative D call: TRBD1 (6 bases). The CDR3 totals 16 residues. The germline gives CDR1 SGDLS, CDR2 YYNGEE. V was cut by 4 bases and J by 9 bases, with 20 bases left in between.

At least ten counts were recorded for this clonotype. The CDR3 coding sequence is TGTGCCAGCAGCTTGCAGGGGGCACAGGAAGCTTTCTTT. Its translation: CASSLQGAQEAFF. This chain uses TRBV7-9 with TRBJ1-1, with 8 bases matching TRBD1. The germline V gene has CDR1 SEHNR and CDR2 FQNEAQ (reference sequence). The V gene end was trimmed by 3 bases and the J gene end by 8 bases; junction bases not matched to a gene: 5. There are 13 residues in the CDR3.

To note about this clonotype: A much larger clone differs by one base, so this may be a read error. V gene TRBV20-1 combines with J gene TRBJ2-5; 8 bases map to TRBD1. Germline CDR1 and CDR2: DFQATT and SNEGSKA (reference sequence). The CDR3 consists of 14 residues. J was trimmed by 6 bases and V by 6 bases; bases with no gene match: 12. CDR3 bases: TGCAGTGCGGAGGACAGGGCGGGGCGGCAGACCCAGTACTTC. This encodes CSAEDRAGRQTQYF.

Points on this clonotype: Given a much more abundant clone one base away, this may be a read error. The CDR3 protein is CASSFDNEKLFF. The CDR3 region has the DNA TGTGCCAGCAGCTTTGATAATGAAAAACTGTTTTTT. The chain recombines TRBV11-1 with TRBJ1-4; D gene uncertain. The CDR3 is made up of 12 amino acids. Trimming removed 3 bases from V and 4 bases from J, with 3 bases in between. CDR1 is SGHAT and CDR2 is FQDESV in the germline V gene (reference sequence).

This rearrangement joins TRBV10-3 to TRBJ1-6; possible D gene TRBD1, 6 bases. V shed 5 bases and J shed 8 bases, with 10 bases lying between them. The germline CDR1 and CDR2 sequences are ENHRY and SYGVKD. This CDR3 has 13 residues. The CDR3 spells CAISQGWDSPLHF. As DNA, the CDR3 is TGTGCCATCAGTCAGGGGTGGGATTCACCCCTCCACTTT.

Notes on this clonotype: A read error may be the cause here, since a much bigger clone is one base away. CDR3 DNA: TGCAGTGCTGGAGGTGGAGGGTTTGGATCACCCCTCCACTTT. It yields the protein CSAGGGGFGSPLHF. This chain links TRBV20-1 with TRBJ1-6; D remains unclear. Germline V gives CDR1 DFQATT, CDR2 SNEGSKA (reference sequence). The CDR3 is 14 residues long. Trimming removed 5 bases at V and 10 bases at J, with 18 bases between.

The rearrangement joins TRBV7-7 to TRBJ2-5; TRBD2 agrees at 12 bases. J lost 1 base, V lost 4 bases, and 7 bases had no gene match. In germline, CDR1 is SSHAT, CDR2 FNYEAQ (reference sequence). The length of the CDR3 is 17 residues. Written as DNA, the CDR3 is TGTGCCAGCAGCTCGGGAACGGGACTAGCGGGCCAAGAGACCCAGTACTTC. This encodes CASSSGTGLAGQETQYF. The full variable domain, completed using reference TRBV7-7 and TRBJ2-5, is GAGVSQSPRYKVTKRGQDVTLRCDPISSHATLYWYQQALGQGPEFLTYFNYEAQPDKSGLPSDRFSAERPEGSISTLTIQRTEQRDSAMYRCASSSGTGLAGQETQYFGPGTRLLVL.

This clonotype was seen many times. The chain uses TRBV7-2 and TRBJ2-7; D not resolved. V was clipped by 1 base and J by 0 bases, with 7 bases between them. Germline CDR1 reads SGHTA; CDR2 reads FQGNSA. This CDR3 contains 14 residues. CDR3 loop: CASSLGTLSYEQYF. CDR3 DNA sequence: TGTGCCAGCAGCTTAGGGACGCTCTCCTACGAGCAGTACTTC. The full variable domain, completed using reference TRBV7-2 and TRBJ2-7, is GAGVSQSPSNKVTEKGKDVELRCDPISGHTALYWYRQSLGQGLEFLIYFQGNSAPDKSGLPSDRFSAERTGGSVSTLTIQRTQQEDSAVYLCASSLGTLSYEQYFGPGTRLTVT.

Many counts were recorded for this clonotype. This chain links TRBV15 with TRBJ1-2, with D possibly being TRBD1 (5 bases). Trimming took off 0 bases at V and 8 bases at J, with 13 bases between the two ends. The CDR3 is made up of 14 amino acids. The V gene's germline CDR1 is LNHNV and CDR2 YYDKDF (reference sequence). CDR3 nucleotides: TGTGCCACCAGCAGAGATCGTGGACAATCGGGCTACACCTTC. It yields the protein CATSRDRGQSGYTF. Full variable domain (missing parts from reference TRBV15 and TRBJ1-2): DAMVIQNPRYQVTQFGKPVTLSCSQTLNHNVMYWYQQKSSQAPKLLFHYYDKDFNNEADTPDNFQSRRPNTSFCFLDIRSPGLGDTAMYLCATSRDRGQSGYTFGSGTRLTVV.

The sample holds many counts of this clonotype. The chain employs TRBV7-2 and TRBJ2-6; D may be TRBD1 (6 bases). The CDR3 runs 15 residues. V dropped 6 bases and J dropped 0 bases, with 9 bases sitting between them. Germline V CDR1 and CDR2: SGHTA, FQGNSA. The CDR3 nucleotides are TGTGCCAGCAGTACGGACAGCTCTGGGGCCAACGTCCTGACTTTC. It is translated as CASSTDSSGANVLTF.

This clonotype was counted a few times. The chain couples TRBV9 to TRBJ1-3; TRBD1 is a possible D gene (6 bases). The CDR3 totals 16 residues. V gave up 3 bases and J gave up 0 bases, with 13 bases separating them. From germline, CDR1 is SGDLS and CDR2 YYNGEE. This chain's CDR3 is CASSARGPTSGNTIYF. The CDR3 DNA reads TGTGCCAGCAGCGCCCGGGGGCCTACCTCTGGAAACACCATATATTTT. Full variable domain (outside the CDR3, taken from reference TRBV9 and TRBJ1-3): DSGVTQTPKHLITATGQRVTLRCSPRSGDLSVYWYQQSLDQGLQFLIQYYNGEERAKGNILERFSAQQFPDLHSELNLSSLELGDSALYFCASSARGPTSGNTIYFGEGSWLTVV.

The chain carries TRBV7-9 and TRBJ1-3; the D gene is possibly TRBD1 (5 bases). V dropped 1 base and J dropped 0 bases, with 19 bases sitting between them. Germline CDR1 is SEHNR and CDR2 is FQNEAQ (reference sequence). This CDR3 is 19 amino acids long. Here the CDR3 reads CASSLGVGRATSSGNTIYF. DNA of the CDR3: TGTGCCAGCAGCTTAGGGGTGGGCAGGGCCACCAGCTCTGGAAACACCATATATTTT.

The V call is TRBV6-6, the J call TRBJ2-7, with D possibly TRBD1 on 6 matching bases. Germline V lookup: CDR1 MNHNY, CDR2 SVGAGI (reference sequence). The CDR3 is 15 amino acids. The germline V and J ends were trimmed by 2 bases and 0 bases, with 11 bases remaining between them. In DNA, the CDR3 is TGTGCCAGCAGTTACCACAGGGAAAGCTCCTACGAGCAGTACTTC. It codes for CASSYHRESSYEQYF.

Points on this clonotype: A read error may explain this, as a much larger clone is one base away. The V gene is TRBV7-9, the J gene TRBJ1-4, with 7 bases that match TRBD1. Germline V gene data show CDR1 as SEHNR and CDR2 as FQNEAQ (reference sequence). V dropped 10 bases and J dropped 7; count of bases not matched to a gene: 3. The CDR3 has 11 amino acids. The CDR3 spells CATGQTEKLFF. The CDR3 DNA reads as TGTGCCACGGGACAGACTGAAAAACTGTTTTTT.

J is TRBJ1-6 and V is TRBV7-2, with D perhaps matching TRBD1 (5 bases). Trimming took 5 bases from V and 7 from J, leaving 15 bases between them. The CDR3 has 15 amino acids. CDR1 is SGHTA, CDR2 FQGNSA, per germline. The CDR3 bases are TGTGCCAGCAGCCCACGGGGACCGGGGAATTCACCCCTCCACTTT. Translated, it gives CASSPRGPGNSPLHF.

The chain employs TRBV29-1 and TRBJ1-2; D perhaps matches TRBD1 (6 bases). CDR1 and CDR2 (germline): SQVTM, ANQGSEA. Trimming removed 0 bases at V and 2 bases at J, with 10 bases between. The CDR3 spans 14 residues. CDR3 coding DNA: TGCAGCGTTGAAGACGGGCAGGGGAACTATGGCTACACCTTC. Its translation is CSVEDGQGNYGYTF.

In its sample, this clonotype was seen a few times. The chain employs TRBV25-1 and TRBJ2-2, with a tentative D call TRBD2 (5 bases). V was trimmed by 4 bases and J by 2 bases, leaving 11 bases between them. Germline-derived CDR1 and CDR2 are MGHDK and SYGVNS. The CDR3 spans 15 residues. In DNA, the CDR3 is TGTGCCAGCAGTGCTAGCCACGTAAACACCGGGGAGCTGTTTTTT. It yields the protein CASSASHVNTGELFF. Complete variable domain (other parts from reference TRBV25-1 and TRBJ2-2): EADIYQTPRYLVIGTGKKITLECSQTMGHDKMYWYQQDPGMELHLIHYSYGVNSTEKGDLSSESTVSRIRTEHFPLTLESARPSHTSQYLCASSASHVNTGELFFGEGSRLTVL.

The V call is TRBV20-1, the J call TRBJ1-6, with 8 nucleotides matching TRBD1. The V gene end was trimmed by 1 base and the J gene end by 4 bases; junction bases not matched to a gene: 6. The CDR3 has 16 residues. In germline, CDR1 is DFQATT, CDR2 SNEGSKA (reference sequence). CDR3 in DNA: TGCAGTGCTAGAGGGGGGACAGGAACTTATAATTCACCCCTCCACTTT. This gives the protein CSARGGTGTYNSPLHF.

CDR3 residues: CSVTGGPGTYGYTF. The CDR3 coding sequence is TGCAGCGTAACCGGGGGGCCAGGGACCTATGGCTACACCTTC. The rearrangement links TRBV29-1 to TRBJ1-2, with D possibly matching TRBD1 (6 bases). The CDR3 totals 14 residues. Germline CDR1 SQVTM, CDR2 ANQGSEA. The V end was cut by 6 bases, the J end by 4 bases, with 18 bases between. The full variable domain, in which reference TRBV29-1 and TRBJ1-2 provide the parts outside the CDR3, is SAVISQKPSRDICQRGTSLTIQCQVDSQVTMMFWYRQQPGQSLTLIATANQGSEATYESGFVIDKFPISRPNLTFSTLTVSNMSPEDSSIYLCSVTGGPGTYGYTFGSGTRLTVV.

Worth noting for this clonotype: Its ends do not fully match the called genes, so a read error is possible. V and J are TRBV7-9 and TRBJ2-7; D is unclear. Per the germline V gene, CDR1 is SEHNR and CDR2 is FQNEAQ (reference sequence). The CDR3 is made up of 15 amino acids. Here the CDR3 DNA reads TGCGCCAGCAGCCCGGAAACGTTGAGCTCCTACGAGCAGTACTTC. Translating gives CASSPETLSSYEQYF.

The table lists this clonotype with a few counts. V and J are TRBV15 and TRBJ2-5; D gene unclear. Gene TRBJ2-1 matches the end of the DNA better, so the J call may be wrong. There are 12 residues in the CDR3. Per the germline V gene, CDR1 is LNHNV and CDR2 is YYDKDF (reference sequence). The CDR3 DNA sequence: TGTGCCACCAGCATATTTTACTCGGAGCAGTTCTTC. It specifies CATSIFYSEQFF.

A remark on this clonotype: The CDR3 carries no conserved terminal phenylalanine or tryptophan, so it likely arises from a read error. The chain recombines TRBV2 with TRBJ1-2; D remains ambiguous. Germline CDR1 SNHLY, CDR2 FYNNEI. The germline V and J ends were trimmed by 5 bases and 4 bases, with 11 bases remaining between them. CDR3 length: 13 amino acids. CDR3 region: CASSLADRYGYTL. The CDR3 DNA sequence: TGTGCCAGCAGTTTGGCGGATCGCTATGGCTACACCCTC.